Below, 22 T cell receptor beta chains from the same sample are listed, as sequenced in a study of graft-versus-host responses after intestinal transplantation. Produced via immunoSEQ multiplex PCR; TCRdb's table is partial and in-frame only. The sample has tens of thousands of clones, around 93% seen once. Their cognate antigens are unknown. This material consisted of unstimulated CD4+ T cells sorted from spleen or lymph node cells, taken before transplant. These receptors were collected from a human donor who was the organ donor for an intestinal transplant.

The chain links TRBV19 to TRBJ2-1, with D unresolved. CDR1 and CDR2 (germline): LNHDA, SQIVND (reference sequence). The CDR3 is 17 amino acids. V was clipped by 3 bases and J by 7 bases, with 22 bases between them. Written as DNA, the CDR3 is TGTGCCAGTAGTATCGGTCCGGCGGTCGGATACGGGAATGAGCAGTTCTTC. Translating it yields CASSIGPAVGYGNEQFF.

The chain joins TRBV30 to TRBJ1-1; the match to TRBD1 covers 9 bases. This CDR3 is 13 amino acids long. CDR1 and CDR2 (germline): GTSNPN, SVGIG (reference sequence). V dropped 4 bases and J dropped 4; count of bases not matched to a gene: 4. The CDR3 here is CAWIGQGLTEAFF. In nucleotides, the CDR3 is TGTGCCTGGATAGGACAGGGGCTCACTGAAGCTTTCTTT.

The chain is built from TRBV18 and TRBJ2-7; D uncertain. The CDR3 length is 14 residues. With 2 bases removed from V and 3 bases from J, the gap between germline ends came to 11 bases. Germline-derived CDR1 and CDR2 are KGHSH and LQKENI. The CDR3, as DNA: TGTGCCAGCTCACCATTTAGGGATCACTACGAGCAGTACTTC. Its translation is CASSPFRDHYEQYF.

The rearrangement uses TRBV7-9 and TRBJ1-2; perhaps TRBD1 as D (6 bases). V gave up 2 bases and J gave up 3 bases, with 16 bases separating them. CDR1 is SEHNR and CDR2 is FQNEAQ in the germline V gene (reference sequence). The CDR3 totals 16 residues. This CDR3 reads CASSLFGGAGHYGYTF. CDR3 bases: TGTGCCAGCAGCTTATTTGGGGGGGCTGGCCACTATGGCTACACCTTC.

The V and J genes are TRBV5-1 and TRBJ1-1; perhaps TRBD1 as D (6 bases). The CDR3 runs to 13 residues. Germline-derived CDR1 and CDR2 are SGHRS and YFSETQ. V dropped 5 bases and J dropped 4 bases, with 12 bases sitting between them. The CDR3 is CASRLTGSTEAFF. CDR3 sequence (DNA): TGCGCCAGCAGACTAACAGGGAGCACTGAAGCTTTCTTT.

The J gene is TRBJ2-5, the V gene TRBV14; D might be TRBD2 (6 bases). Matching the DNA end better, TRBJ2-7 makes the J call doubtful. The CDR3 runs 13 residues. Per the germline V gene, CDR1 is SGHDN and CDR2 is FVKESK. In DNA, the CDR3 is TGTGCCAGCAGCAGAGGGACTGCCTACGAGCAGTACTTC. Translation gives CASSRGTAYEQYF.

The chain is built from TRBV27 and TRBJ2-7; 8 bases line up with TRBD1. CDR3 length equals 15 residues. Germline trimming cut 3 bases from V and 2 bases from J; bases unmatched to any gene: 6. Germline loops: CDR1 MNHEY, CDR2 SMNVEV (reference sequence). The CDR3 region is CASSFSRGPTYEQYF. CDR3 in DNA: TGTGCCAGCAGTTTTAGCAGGGGGCCCACCTACGAGCAGTACTTC.

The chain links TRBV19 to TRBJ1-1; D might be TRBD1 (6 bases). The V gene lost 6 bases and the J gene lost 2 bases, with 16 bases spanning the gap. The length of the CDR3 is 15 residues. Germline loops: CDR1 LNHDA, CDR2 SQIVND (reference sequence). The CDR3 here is CASRPWDTVNTEAFF. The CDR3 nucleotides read TGTGCCAGTAGACCCTGGGACACCGTCAACACTGAAGCTTTCTTT. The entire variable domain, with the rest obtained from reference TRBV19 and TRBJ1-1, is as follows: DGGITQSPKYLFRKEGQNVTLSCEQNLNHDAMYWYRQDPGQGLRLIYYSQIVNDFQKGDIAEGYSVSREKKESFPLTVTSAQKNPTAFYLCASRPWDTVNTEAFFGQGTRLTVV.

CDR3 protein: CASSYTTSGGAYEQYF. The CDR3 nucleotides are TGTGCCAGCAGTTACACGACTAGCGGGGGGGCCTACGAGCAGTACTTC. This chain connects TRBV6-6 to TRBJ2-7; 14 bases agree with TRBD2. The CDR3 spans 16 residues. The V gene end was trimmed by 2 bases and the J gene end by 2 bases; junction bases not matched to a gene: 2. CDR1 and CDR2 (germline): MNHNY, SVGAGI (reference sequence).

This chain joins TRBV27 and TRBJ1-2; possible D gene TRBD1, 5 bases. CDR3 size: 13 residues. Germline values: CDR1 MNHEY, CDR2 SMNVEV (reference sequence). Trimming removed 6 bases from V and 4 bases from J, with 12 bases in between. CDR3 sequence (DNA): TGTGCCAGCAGGGCTGACAGCACCTATGGCTACACCTTC. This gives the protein CASRADSTYGYTF.

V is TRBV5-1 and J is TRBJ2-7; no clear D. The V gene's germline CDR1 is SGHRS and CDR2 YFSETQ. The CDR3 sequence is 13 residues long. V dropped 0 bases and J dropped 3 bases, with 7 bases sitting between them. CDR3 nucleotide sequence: TGCGCCAGCAGCTTGGCCCTTGGCTACGAGCAGTACTTC. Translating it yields CASSLALGYEQYF.

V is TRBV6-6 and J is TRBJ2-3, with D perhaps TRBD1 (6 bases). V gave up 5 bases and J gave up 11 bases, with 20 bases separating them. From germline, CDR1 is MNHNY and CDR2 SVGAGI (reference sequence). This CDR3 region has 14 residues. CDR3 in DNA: TGTGCCAGCAGTACCGGGACGGAAATAGGGGGGCAGTATTTT. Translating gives CASSTGTEIGGQYF.

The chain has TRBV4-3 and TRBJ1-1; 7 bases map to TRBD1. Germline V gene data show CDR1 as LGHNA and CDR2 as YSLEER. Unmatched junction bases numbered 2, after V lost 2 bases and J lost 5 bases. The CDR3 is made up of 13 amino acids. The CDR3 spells CASSQIQGTEAFF. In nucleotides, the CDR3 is TGCGCCAGCAGCCAAATACAGGGGACTGAAGCTTTCTTT.

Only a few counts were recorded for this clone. The CDR3 nucleotides are TGTGCCAGCAGCCCGACAGGGAACTATGGCTACACCTTC. Its protein is CASSPTGNYGYTF. The rearrangement links TRBV7-2 to TRBJ1-2, with 7 bases that match TRBD1. V was pared by 5 bases and J by 2 bases, with 2 bases of the junction left unmatched. There are 13 residues in the CDR3. Germline-derived CDR1 and CDR2 are SGHTA and FQGNSA.

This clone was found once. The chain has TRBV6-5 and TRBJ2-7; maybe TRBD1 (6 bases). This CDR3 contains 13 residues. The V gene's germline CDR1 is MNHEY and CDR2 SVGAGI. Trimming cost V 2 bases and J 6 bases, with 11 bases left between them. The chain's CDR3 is CASSYEQGSEQYF. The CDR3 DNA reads TGTGCCAGCAGTTACGAACAGGGTAGCGAGCAGTACTTC.

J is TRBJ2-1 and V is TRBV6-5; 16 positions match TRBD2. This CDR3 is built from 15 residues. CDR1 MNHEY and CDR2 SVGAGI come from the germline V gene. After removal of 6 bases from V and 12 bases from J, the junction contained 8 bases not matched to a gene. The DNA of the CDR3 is TGTGCCAGCAGCCTCGGGACTAGCGGGGGGGCTGGGCAGTTCTTC. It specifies CASSLGTSGGAGQFF.

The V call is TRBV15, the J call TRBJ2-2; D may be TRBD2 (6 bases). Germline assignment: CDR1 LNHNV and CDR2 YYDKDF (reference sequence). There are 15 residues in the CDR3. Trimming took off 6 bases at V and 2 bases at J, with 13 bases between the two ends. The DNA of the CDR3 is TGTGCCACCAGAGTGCCGGGACTTAACACCGGGGAGCTGTTTTTT. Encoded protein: CATRVPGLNTGELFF.

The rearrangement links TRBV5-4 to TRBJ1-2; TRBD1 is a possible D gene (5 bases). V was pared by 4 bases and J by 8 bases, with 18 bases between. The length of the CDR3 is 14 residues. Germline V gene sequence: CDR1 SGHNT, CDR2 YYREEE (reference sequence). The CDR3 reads CASSPTHMTAGYTF. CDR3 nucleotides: TGTGCCAGCAGCCCGACACATATGACAGCCGGCTACACCTTC.

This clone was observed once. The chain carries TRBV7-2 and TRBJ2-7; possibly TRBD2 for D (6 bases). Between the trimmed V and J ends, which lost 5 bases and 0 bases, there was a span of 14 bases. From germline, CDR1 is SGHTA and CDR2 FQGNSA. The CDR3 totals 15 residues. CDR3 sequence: CASSRLGRNSYEQYF. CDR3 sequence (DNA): TGTGCCAGCAGCCGACTTGGGAGGAACTCCTACGAGCAGTACTTC.

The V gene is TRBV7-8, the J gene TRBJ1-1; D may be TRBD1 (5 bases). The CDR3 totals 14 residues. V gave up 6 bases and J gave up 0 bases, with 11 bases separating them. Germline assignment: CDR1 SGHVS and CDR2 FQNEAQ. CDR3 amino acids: CASRSGTLNTEAFF. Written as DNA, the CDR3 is TGTGCCAGCAGGTCCGGGACCCTGAACACTGAAGCTTTCTTT.

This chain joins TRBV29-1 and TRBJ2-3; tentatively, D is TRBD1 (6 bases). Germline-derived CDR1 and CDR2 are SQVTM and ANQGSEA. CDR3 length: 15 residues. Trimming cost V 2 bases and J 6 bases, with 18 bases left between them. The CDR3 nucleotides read TGCAGCGTTGAACATGATGCAGGGGTACTGGATACGCAGTATTTT. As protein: CSVEHDAGVLDTQYF.

As DNA, the CDR3 is TGTGCCAGCAGTCTTGGGACCTACAGGCGCTACGAGCAGTACTTC. It is translated as CASSLGTYRRYEQYF. V and J are TRBV7-9 and TRBJ2-7; D may correspond to TRBD1 or TRBD2 (5 bases each). The V gene's germline CDR1 is SEHNR and CDR2 FQNEAQ (reference sequence). V gave up 6 bases and J gave up 3 bases, with 18 bases separating them. The CDR3 sequence is 15 residues long.